These 30 T cell receptor beta chains share one sample of origin, sequenced in a study of blood T cells in healthy people across ages. Using a J-beta primer mix together with a sample-barcoded 5' primer, a second PCR was run for about 6 to 12 cycles. TCRdb itself ran the 5' RACE reads through MiXCR, one entry per CDR3 protein. The sample has just under 900,000 distinct CDR3 sequences, more than 25% seen once. The sample taken for sequencing was blood. These TCRs come from a woman older than 75 in good health.

Written as DNA, the CDR3 is TGCGCCAGCAGTCGATCGGGACAGGGGGCTTTTGGGCAGCCCCAGCATTTT. Its protein is CASSRSGQGAFGQPQHF. This chain links TRBV10-2 with TRBJ1-5; 12 bases map to TRBD1. The CDR3 is made up of 17 amino acids. The ends lost 5 bases at V and 7 bases at J; junction bases unmatched: 12. Germline V gene lookup returns CDR1 WSHSY and CDR2 SAAADI.

This clonotype was recorded only once. The chain recombines TRBV7-9 with TRBJ2-7; D could derive from TRBD1 or TRBD2 (6 bases each). The end of the DNA is better explained by TRBJ2-5, so the J call may be wrong. Germline CDR1 is SEHNR and CDR2 is FQNEAQ (reference sequence). The CDR3 is 14 amino acids. The CDR3 coding sequence is TGTGCCAGCAGCTTATTCGGGGGCTCCGAGACCCAGTACTTC. This encodes CASSLFGGSETQYF.

Ten or more counts support this clonotype. The chain employs TRBV20-1 and TRBJ1-1, with 7 bases lining up with TRBD1. This CDR3 region has 15 residues. The V gene's germline CDR1 is DFQATT and CDR2 SNEGSKA (reference sequence). After removal of 6 bases from V and 2 bases from J, the junction contained 12 bases not matched to a gene. The CDR3 is CSAVRTGTDNTEAFF. The CDR3 DNA reads TGCAGTGCCGTAAGAACCGGGACAGACAACACTGAAGCTTTCTTT.

V usage is TRBV7-2 and J usage is TRBJ2-1, with D possibly being TRBD1 or TRBD2 (5 bases each). The CDR3 covers 14 residues. Germline CDR1 is SGHTA and CDR2 is FQGNSA. Trimming shortened V by 4 bases and J by 6 bases, and 13 bases separated the two germline ends. CDR3 protein: CASSWGPSGNEQFF. The DNA for the CDR3 is TGTGCCAGCAGCTGGGGACCTAGTGGCAATGAGCAGTTCTTC.

This clonotype has more than one count but fewer than ten. The gene calls are TRBV11-2 and TRBJ2-3; 9 bases line up with TRBD2. The CDR3 is 16 amino acids. The V gene end was trimmed by 2 bases and the J gene end by 2 bases; junction bases not matched to a gene: 5. Germline assignment: CDR1 SGHAT and CDR2 FQNNGV. CDR3 in DNA: TGTGCCAGCAGCTTAATTCCTAGCGGGACCACAGATACGCAGTATTTT. Residues: CASSLIPSGTTDTQYF. The full variable domain, with the rest looked up from reference TRBV11-2 and TRBJ2-3, is EAGVAQSPRYKIIEKRQSVAFWCNPISGHATLYWYQQILGQGPKLLIQFQNNGVVDDSQLPKDRFSAERLKGVDSTLKIQPAKLEDSAVYLCASSLIPSGTTDTQYFGPGTRLTVL.

This clonotype has ten or more counts. This sequence joins TRBV4-2 and TRBJ2-5; 9 bases match TRBD2. With 1 base clipped from V and 4 bases from J, the junction kept 4 bases outside the gene matches. Germline values: CDR1 LGHNA, CDR2 YNFKEQ. The CDR3 covers 15 residues. CDR3: CASSQGQAGGETQYF. The CDR3 nucleotides are TGTGCCAGCAGCCAAGGTCAAGCGGGGGGAGAGACCCAGTACTTC.

The gene calls are TRBV7-9 and TRBJ2-7; possible D gene TRBD2, 5 bases. The J call may be incorrect, as the DNA end agrees better with TRBJ2-5. The CDR3 spans 14 residues. The germline V gene has CDR1 SEHNR and CDR2 FQNEAQ (reference sequence). The CDR3 DNA reads as TGTGCCAGCAGCTTCGGTCTAGCCTTAGAGACCCAGTACTTC. It encodes CASSFGLALETQYF.

J is TRBJ2-1 and V is TRBV5-1; 7 nucleotides agree with TRBD2. Germline-derived CDR1 and CDR2 are SGHRS and YFSETQ. This CDR3 has 21 amino acids. V lost 4 bases to trimming and J lost 2 bases; unmatched junction nucleotides: 24. Written as DNA, the CDR3 is TGCGCCAGCAGCCCGGCAGAGCCTAGCGGACCCCAAAGACCCGCCTACAATGAGCAGTTCTTC. Its protein product is CASSPAEPSGPQRPAYNEQFF.

This clonotype showed up just a few times. This sequence joins TRBV4-3 and TRBJ1-4; 8 bases map to TRBD1. The J segment lost 4 bases and the V segment lost 3 bases, leaving 7 bases of the junction unmatched. This CDR3 has 16 amino acids. Germline-derived CDR1 and CDR2 are LGHNA and YSLEER. The CDR3 is CASSQDRDRFNEKLFF. CDR3 in DNA: TGCGCCAGCAGCCAGGACCGGGACAGGTTTAATGAAAAACTGTTTTTT.

As concerns this clonotype: This may arise from a read error, as a much more abundant clone is one base away. The chain links TRBV29-1 to TRBJ1-1; weak D call: TRBD1 (6 bases). V shed 3 bases and J shed 0 bases, with 8 bases lying between them. CDR1 and CDR2 from the germline V gene are SQVTM and ANQGSEA. CDR3 size: 13 residues. In DNA form, the CDR3 reads TGCAGCGTTGACGGACAGTTGAACACTGAAGCTTTCTTT. Its protein is CSVDGQLNTEAFF.

This clonotype was counted ten times or more. The rearrangement joins TRBV11-2 to TRBJ1-2; 7 bases align to TRBD1. The CDR3 is 14 amino acids. V dropped 3 bases and J dropped 1; count of bases not matched to a gene: 2. In germline, CDR1 is SGHAT, CDR2 FQNNGV. CDR3 residues: CASSFGDSNYGYTF. The CDR3 DNA sequence: TGTGCCAGCAGCTTTGGGGACAGTAACTATGGCTACACCTTC.

In its sample, this clonotype was seen a few times. The genes are TRBV7-2 and TRBJ1-1, with 7 bases matching TRBD1. Germline values: CDR1 SGHTA, CDR2 FQGNSA. The CDR3 is 15 amino acids. V shed 5 bases and J 1 base; nucleotides not matched to a gene: 7. CDR3 in amino acids: CASSGMRTGNTEAFF. The CDR3 DNA follows: TGTGCCAGCAGCGGGATGCGGACAGGGAACACTGAAGCTTTCTTT. Together with reference TRBV7-2 and TRBJ1-1, the CDR3 gives the full variable domain: GAGVSQSPSNKVTEKGKDVELRCDPISGHTALYWYRQSLGQGLEFLIYFQGNSAPDKSGLPSDRFSAERTGGSVSTLTIQRTQQEDSAVYLCASSGMRTGNTEAFFGQGTRLTVV.

This clonotype has more than one count but fewer than ten. This sequence joins TRBV5-5 and TRBJ1-2; unclear D gene. V was trimmed by 4 bases and J by 4 bases, leaving 17 bases between them. CDR1 is SGHKS and CDR2 is YYEKEE in the germline V gene (reference sequence). There are 15 residues in the CDR3. The CDR3 loop reads CASSPGVQRAYGYTF. In nucleotides, the CDR3 is TGTGCCAGCAGCCCCGGGGTCCAGCGAGCCTATGGCTACACCTTC.

Comment on this clonotype: One junction end does not reproduce the germline sequence, and a read error may be involved. The CDR3 nucleotides are TGTGCCTGCAGCGCTAGAGAGACCCAGTACTTC. This encodes CACSARETQYF. This rearrangement joins TRBV5-6 to TRBJ2-4; D unclear. The J call is uncertain, as TRBJ2-5 better fits the DNA end. The CDR3 extends over 11 amino acids. The germline gives CDR1 SGHDT, CDR2 YYEEEE.

This clonotype has ten or more counts. J is TRBJ2-3 and V is TRBV20-1; TRBD2 matches at 13 bases. The germline V gene has CDR1 DFQATT and CDR2 SNEGSKA (reference sequence). V lost 7 bases and J lost 4; bases outside the gene matches: 11. The CDR3 is made up of 16 amino acids. As DNA, the CDR3 is TGCAGTGTTACTGCCCCACTAGCGGGGGGGCCAGATACGCAGTATTTT. Protein: CSVTAPLAGGPDTQYF.

About this clonotype itself: This may be a read error: a much more frequent sequence differs by one nucleotide. The chain couples TRBV11-2 to TRBJ2-5; TRBD2 is a possible D gene (5 bases). CDR3 length equals 16 residues. In germline, CDR1 is SGHAT, CDR2 FQNNGV. The CDR3 protein is CASSSAGVQRQEAQYF. The CDR3 DNA reads as TGTGCCAGCAGCTCGGCCGGGGTCCAACGCCAAGAGGCCCAGTACTTC. Full variable domain (remainder filled in from reference TRBV11-2 and TRBJ2-5): EAGVAQSPRYKIIEKRQSVAFWCNPISGHATLYWYQQILGQGPKLLIQFQNNGVVDDSQLPKDRFSAERLKGVDSTLKIQPAKLEDSAVYLCASSSAGVQRQEAQYFGPGTRLLVL.

This clonotype was recorded many times. The CDR3 loop is CASSPGTAVDGYTF. CDR3 in DNA: TGTGCCAGCAGCCCCGGGACGGCGGTTGACGGCTACACCTTC. The rearrangement links TRBV7-9 to TRBJ1-2; the D gene is possibly TRBD1 (5 bases). Germline V gives CDR1 SEHNR, CDR2 FQNEAQ (reference sequence). This CDR3 has 14 residues. Between the trimmed V and J ends, which lost 5 bases and 8 bases, there was a span of 18 bases.

This clonotype was detected ten times or more. This chain uses TRBV20-1 with TRBJ1-5; the match to TRBD1 covers 8 bases. CDR1 is DFQATT, CDR2 SNEGSKA, per germline (reference sequence). CDR3 length: 16 amino acids. After removal of 6 bases from V and 0 bases from J, the junction contained 10 bases not matched to a gene. The CDR3 spells CSAVTGQGHSNQPQHF. The CDR3 region has the DNA TGCAGTGCCGTTACAGGACAGGGACATAGCAATCAGCCCCAGCATTTT.

The table lists this clonotype with many counts. The genes are TRBV4-3 and TRBJ1-5; D uncertain. The CDR3 spans 13 residues. Trimming stripped 4 bases from V and 3 bases from J, with 7 bases between. Germline V gives CDR1 LGHNA, CDR2 YSLEER. CDR3 loop: CASSLHTNQPQHF. The CDR3 nucleotides read TGCGCCAGCAGCCTCCACACCAATCAGCCCCAGCATTTT.

V is TRBV5-1 and J is TRBJ2-1, with 9 bases lining up with TRBD2. The CDR3 totals 16 residues. The germline V gene has CDR1 SGHRS and CDR2 YFSETQ. Trimming took 4 bases from V and 5 from J; bases not matched to a gene: 10. The DNA of the CDR3 is TGCGCCAGCAGCCCTCCTGCTAGCGGGATTAACAATGAGCAGTTCTTC. It encodes CASSPPASGINNEQFF.

This clonotype was seen many times. V gene TRBV20-1 combines with J gene TRBJ1-6; D is perhaps TRBD1 (5 bases). The germline V gene encodes CDR1 DFQATT and CDR2 SNEGSKA (reference sequence). This CDR3 has 14 amino acids. V lost 0 bases and J 10 bases, leaving 13 bases between the germline ends. The CDR3 DNA sequence: TGCAGTGCTAGAGATGCCGGCGGGGACTCACCCCTCCACTTT. It codes for CSARDAGGDSPLHF.

CDR3 in amino acids: CASRTQQGAGTEAFF. As DNA, the CDR3 is TGTGCCAGCAGAACCCAACAGGGGGCAGGCACTGAAGCTTTCTTT. The genes are TRBV7-2 and TRBJ1-1, with 9 bases aligning to TRBD1. With V trimmed by 6 bases and J by 4 bases, 9 bases remained unmatched. The CDR3 contains 15 residues. Per the germline V gene, CDR1 is SGHTA and CDR2 is FQGNSA.

Remarks on this clonotype: At one end the junction does not follow the germline gene, possibly because of a read error. The rearrangement links TRBV7-2 to TRBJ2-1, with TRBD2 matching 9 bases. Per the germline V gene, CDR1 is SGHTA and CDR2 is FQGNSA. This CDR3 region has 15 residues. The CDR3 sequence: CANSLVPSGIYEQFF. The CDR3 coding sequence is TGTGCCAACAGCTTAGTGCCTAGCGGGATCTATGAGCAGTTCTTC.

The chain recombines TRBV12-3 or TRBV12-4 with TRBJ2-5; D may be TRBD1 (6 bases). The last part of the DNA fits TRBJ2-7 better; the J call may be wrong. The CDR3 runs to 13 residues. CDR3 bases: TGTGCCAGCAGGCCGGGACACTCCTACGAGCAGTACTTC. It yields the protein CASRPGHSYEQYF.

This clonotype was observed many times. The chain is built from TRBV7-9 and TRBJ2-3, with 12 bases aligning to TRBD2. The CDR3 runs to 16 residues. The V gene end was trimmed by 5 bases and the J gene end by 5 bases; junction bases not matched to a gene: 8. Germline CDR1 SEHNR, CDR2 FQNEAQ (reference sequence). DNA of the CDR3: TGTGCCAGCAGCCCTAGACTAGCGGGGGCGATAGATACGCAGTATTTT. Protein: CASSPRLAGAIDTQYF.

This clonotype was detected only a few times. Given a much more abundant clone one base away, this may be a read error. The chain carries TRBV27 and TRBJ2-7, with D unresolved. Trimming cost V 2 bases and J 6 bases, with 14 bases left between them. CDR1 is MNHEY and CDR2 is SMNVEV in the germline V gene (reference sequence). The CDR3 length is 14 residues. CDR3 sequence reads: CASSLGQFTCEQYF. The CDR3 DNA follows: TGTGCCAGCAGTTTAGGCCAGTTTACCTGCGAGCAGTACTTC.

Details on this clonotype: It may be a read error: a sequence one base away is much more abundant. This sequence joins TRBV20-1 and TRBJ2-5, with 11 bases aligning to TRBD2. TRBJ2-1 matches the DNA end more closely, so the J call is doubtful. The CDR3 loop spans 15 amino acids. From germline, CDR1 is DFQATT and CDR2 SNEGSKA (reference sequence). The CDR3 is CSANSGGAWKETQFF. CDR3 DNA sequence: TGCAGTGCAAATAGCGGGGGGGCTTGGAAAGAGACCCAGTTCTTC.

V and J are TRBV10-2 and TRBJ2-3; 8 bases line up with TRBD2. Germline CDR1 WSHSY, CDR2 SAAADI. The CDR3 contains 15 residues. V lost 6 bases, J lost 5 bases, and 10 bases stayed unmatched. The DNA of the CDR3 is TGCGCCAGCAGCCGTAACGGGGGGGGTGAAGATACGCAGTATTTT. Translating gives CASSRNGGGEDTQYF.

This clonotype has ten or more counts. At one end, the junction sequence differs from germline, possibly due to a read error. The chain carries TRBV3-1 and TRBJ2-1, with a weak D call TRBD1 (5 bases). Germline V gene data show CDR1 as LGHDT and CDR2 as YNNKEL (reference sequence). The CDR3 sequence is 12 residues long. The CDR3 reads CASSQGGNEQFF. The CDR3 DNA follows: TGCGCCAGCAGCCAGGGTGGGAATGAGCAGTTCTTC.

This clonotype was picked up many times. This chain uses TRBV12-3 or TRBV12-4 with TRBJ2-2, with TRBD1 matching 7 bases. Losses at the gene ends were 6 bases for V and 3 bases for J; bases not matched to a gene: 7. The CDR3 covers 15 residues. The CDR3 loop reads CASRIAGTDTGELFF. Here the CDR3 DNA reads TGTGCCAGCAGGATTGCCGGGACAGACACCGGGGAGCTGTTTTTT.